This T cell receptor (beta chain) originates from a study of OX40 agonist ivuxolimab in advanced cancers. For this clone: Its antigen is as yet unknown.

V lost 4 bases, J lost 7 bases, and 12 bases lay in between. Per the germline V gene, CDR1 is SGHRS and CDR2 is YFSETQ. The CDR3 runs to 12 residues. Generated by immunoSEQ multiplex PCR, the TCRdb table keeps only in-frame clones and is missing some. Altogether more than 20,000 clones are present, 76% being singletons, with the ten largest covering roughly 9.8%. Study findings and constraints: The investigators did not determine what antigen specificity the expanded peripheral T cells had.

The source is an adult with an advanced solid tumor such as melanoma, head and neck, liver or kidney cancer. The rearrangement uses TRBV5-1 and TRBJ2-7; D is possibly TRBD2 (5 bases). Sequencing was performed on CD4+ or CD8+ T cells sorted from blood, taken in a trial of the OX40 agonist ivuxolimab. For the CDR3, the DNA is TGCGCCAGCAGCCTCGGAACGGGAGAGCAGTACTTC. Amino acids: CASSLGTGEQYF.